These 4 T cell receptor beta chains share one sample of origin, sequenced in a study of early T cells in non-severe SARS-CoV-2 infection. MiXCR was run by TCRdb on the 5' RACE reads, yielding one entry per CDR3 protein. This sample has roughly 80,000 distinct CDR3 sequences, with about a sixth found just once. Sequenced sample: whole blood. These receptor sequences come from an adult who was a healthcare worker with PCR-confirmed SARS-CoV-2 infection or an uninfected control (not recorded which).

The rearrangement links TRBV11-2 to TRBJ1-4; 10 bases fit TRBD1. There are 14 residues in the CDR3. Per the germline V gene, CDR1 is SGHAT and CDR2 is FQNNGV. Losses at the gene ends were 7 bases for V and 6 bases for J; bases not matched to a gene: 5. The CDR3 loop reads CASTLGTGDEKLFF. CDR3 sequence (DNA): TGTGCCAGCACCCTGGGGACAGGGGATGAAAAACTGTTTTTT.

The rearrangement joins TRBV27 to TRBJ1-4; D is ambiguous. V dropped 6 bases and J dropped 6 bases, with 14 bases sitting between them. Germline V lookup: CDR1 MNHEY, CDR2 SMNVEV (reference sequence). The CDR3 extends over 14 amino acids. The chain's CDR3 is CASRPGRRDEKLFF. CDR3 bases: TGTGCCAGCAGACCCGGACGACGAGATGAAAAACTGTTTTTT.

There are many counts of this clonotype. V gene TRBV19 combines with J gene TRBJ2-2, with 8 bases identical to TRBD1. This CDR3 is built from 16 residues. V dropped 4 bases and J dropped 3; count of bases not matched to a gene: 7. The germline V gene has CDR1 LNHDA and CDR2 SQIVND (reference sequence). CDR3 in DNA: TGTGCCAGTAGTACTCGGACAGGGTGGGACACCGGGGAGCTGTTTTTT. Translating it yields CASSTRTGWDTGELFF.

The chain has TRBV28 and TRBJ1-4; D gene uncertain. This CDR3 has 15 amino acids. Germline CDR1 reads MDHEN; CDR2 reads SYDVKM. Trimming removed 5 bases at V and 8 bases at J, with 18 bases between. The CDR3 region is CASSPPVKPGEKLFF. The CDR3 nucleotides read TGTGCCAGCAGTCCTCCGGTAAAGCCAGGAGAAAAACTGTTTTTT. Supplemented by reference TRBV28 and TRBJ1-4, the full variable domain reads DVKVTQSSRYLVKRTGEKVFLECVQDMDHENMFWYRQDPGLGLRLIYFSYDVKMKEKGDIPEGYSVSREKKERFSLILESASTNQTSMYLCASSPPVKPGEKLFFGSGTQLSVL.